These 8 T cell receptor beta chains originate from one sample sequenced in a study of cytomegalovirus exposure and HLA in healthy donors. The repertoire was sequenced with immunoSEQ multiplex PCR; TCRdb's copy has only in-frame clones and lacks some. The sample has around 60,000 clones; about 94% are singletons. The sample was PBMCs. All receptors come from a young man in good health and CMV-seropositive.

The genes are TRBV6-4 and TRBJ2-3, with 8 bases matching TRBD2. CDR1 is MRHNA, CDR2 SNTAGT, per germline. V shed 4 bases and J 5 bases; nucleotides not matched to a gene: 11. The CDR3 sequence is 16 residues long. This CDR3 is CASSASGGAKGDTQYF. CDR3 sequence (DNA): TGTGCCAGCAGTGCCTCCGGGGGGGCCAAGGGAGATACGCAGTATTTT.

The rearrangement links TRBV11-3 to TRBJ1-2, with 7 bases that match TRBD1. Germline V CDR1 and CDR2: SGHNT, YENEEA. The CDR3 has 14 residues. Trimming at V came to 3 bases and at J to 2 bases, leaving 3 bases not matched to a gene. DNA for the CDR3: TGTGCCAGCAGCTTTGGGACAGACAACTATGGCTACACCTTC. Its translation is CASSFGTDNYGYTF.

This clone showed up many times. The genes are TRBV6-5 and TRBJ2-3; D possibly corresponds to TRBD1 (5 bases). The CDR3 spans 15 residues. CDR1 is MNHEY and CDR2 is SVGAGI in the germline V gene. Trimming took off 7 bases at V and 2 bases at J, with 16 bases between the two ends. The CDR3 DNA reads as TGTGCCAGCAACTTGAATGGGGCAATCACAGATACGCAGTATTTT. Protein: CASNLNGAITDTQYF.

The CDR3: CASSVDRAHEQFF. CDR3 coding DNA: TGTGCCAGCAGCGTGGACAGGGCGCATGAGCAGTTCTTC. This chain uses TRBV11-3 with TRBJ2-1, with 8 bases identical to TRBD1. This CDR3 region has 13 residues. Germline-derived CDR1 and CDR2 are SGHNT and YENEEA. V dropped 5 bases and J dropped 8; count of bases not matched to a gene: 5. Complete variable domain (other parts from reference TRBV11-3 and TRBJ2-1): EAGVVQSPRYKIIEKKQPVAFWCNPISGHNTLYWYLQNLGQGPELLIRYENEEAVDDSQLPKDRFSAERLKGVDSTLKIQPAELGDSAVYLCASSVDRAHEQFFGPGTRLTVL.

J is TRBJ1-4 and V is TRBV7-9; D ambiguous. V was clipped by 4 bases and J by 0 bases, with 9 bases between them. Germline CDR1 SEHNR, CDR2 FQNEAQ (reference sequence). The CDR3 contains 15 residues. DNA of the CDR3: TGTGCCAGCAGCTACGGCGGCGCAACTAATGAAAAACTGTTTTTT. The encoded protein is CASSYGGATNEKLFF.

The chain recombines TRBV4-1 with TRBJ2-3; no reliable D call. This CDR3 spans 15 amino acids. V lost 0 bases and J lost 1, with 8 bases in between. The germline CDR1 and CDR2 sequences are MGHRA and YSYEKL. CDR3 region: CASSQDGTGTDTQYF. CDR3 bases: TGCGCCAGCAGCCAAGATGGTACGGGCACAGATACGCAGTATTTT.

V gene TRBV28 combines with J gene TRBJ1-1, with D perhaps matching TRBD1 (5 bases). The V end lost 3 bases, the J end lost 5 bases, and 22 bases lay between the germline ends. The length of the CDR3 is 17 residues. The germline V gene encodes CDR1 MDHEN and CDR2 SYDVKM. The CDR3 reads CASSFFLGGSPGTEAFF. The CDR3 DNA follows: TGTGCCAGCAGTTTCTTCCTCGGGGGTTCCCCGGGGACTGAAGCTTTCTTT.

V gene TRBV7-2 combines with J gene TRBJ2-7; 9 positions agree with TRBD1. This CDR3 region has 14 residues. Germline V gene data show CDR1 as SGHTA and CDR2 as FQGNSA. V was clipped by 3 bases and J by 6 bases; unmatched bases: 6. The CDR3 loop reads CASSFPGQGSEQYF. The DNA for the CDR3 is TGTGCCAGCAGCTTTCCGGGACAGGGTTCCGAGCAGTACTTC.